The 21 T cell receptor beta chains presented below share a single source sample, sequenced in a study of circulating and synovial CD4+ cells in juvenile arthritis. The data were produced by immunoSEQ multiplex PCR, yet TCRdb's version contains in-frame clones alone and is incomplete. This sample has more than 2,500 clones; approximately 77% occur once, and the top ten carry about 4.2%. The sample taken for sequencing was CD4+ T cells from synovial fluid. The source is a human donor with juvenile idiopathic arthritis.

The rearrangement links TRBV28 to TRBJ2-5; TRBD2 aligns across 12 bases. CDR1 MDHEN and CDR2 SYDVKM come from the germline V gene. This CDR3 is built from 16 residues. V trimming: 4 bases; J trimming: 2 bases; junction bases outside the gene matches: 5. The CDR3, as DNA: TGTGCCAGCAGTTCGGGACTAGCGGGCGAACAAGAGACCCAGTACTTC. Translated, it gives CASSSGLAGEQETQYF.

This chain joins TRBV5-4 and TRBJ1-1; TRBD1 aligns across 9 bases. CDR1 and CDR2 from the germline V gene are SGHNT and YYREEE (reference sequence). Losses at the gene ends were 4 bases for V and 5 bases for J; bases not matched to a gene: 6. The CDR3 has 14 amino acids. The CDR3 reads CASSPQGALTEAFF. The CDR3 region has the DNA TGTGCCAGCAGCCCACAGGGGGCTCTGACTGAAGCTTTCTTT.

Only one count was recorded for this clone. The rearrangement links TRBV12-2 to TRBJ1-5; the D call TRBD1 from the table was never checked on the DNA. TRBV12-2 is listed as a pseudogene. The CDR3 is made up of 17 amino acids. Here the CDR3 DNA reads TGTGCAAGTCGCTTGAGGGGGGACAGTCATAGCAATCAGCCCCAGCATTTT. As protein: CASRLRGDSHSNQPQHF.

As DNA, the CDR3 is TGTGCCAGCAGCTTGCGGGGGGGGAAATATTTAGACACAGATACGCAGTATTTT. Protein: CASSLRGGKYLDTDTQYF. The chain is built from TRBV5-4 and TRBJ2-3, with 8 bases aligning to TRBD2. The CDR3 totals 18 residues. Trimming at V came to 1 base and at J to 2 bases, leaving 12 bases not matched to a gene. Germline CDR1 is SGHNT and CDR2 is YYREEE (reference sequence).

This clone was counted a few times. The V and J genes are TRBV7-9 and TRBJ2-1; 8 nucleotides agree with TRBD2. Germline CDR1 is SEHNR and CDR2 is FQNEAQ (reference sequence). V was pared by 2 bases and J by 5 bases, with 8 bases of the junction left unmatched. The CDR3 is made up of 16 amino acids. The CDR3: CASSLRGLGPNNEQFF. CDR3 coding DNA: TGTGCCAGCAGCTTAAGGGGACTAGGCCCCAACAATGAGCAGTTCTTC.

The chain carries TRBV7-9 and TRBJ2-1; TRBD1 matches 8 bases. The germline V gene has CDR1 SEHNR and CDR2 FQNEAQ (reference sequence). The V gene end was trimmed by 3 bases and the J gene end by 7 bases; junction bases not matched to a gene: 11. This CDR3 spans 16 amino acids. The CDR3: CASSFMTGVKGNEQFF. The CDR3 region has the DNA TGTGCCAGCAGCTTTATGACAGGGGTTAAGGGAAATGAGCAGTTCTTC.

The chain joins TRBV6-6 to TRBJ1-2, with 8 nucleotides matching TRBD1. Per germline, CDR1 MNHNY and CDR2 SVGAGI (reference sequence). CDR3 size: 15 residues. With V trimmed by 6 bases and J by 2 bases, 8 bases remained unmatched. CDR3 protein: CASSQGAGGNYGYTF. CDR3 DNA sequence: TGTGCCAGCAGCCAAGGGGCAGGGGGCAACTATGGCTACACCTTC.

In this sample, this clone turned up once. The rearrangement links TRBV6-1 to TRBJ1-2; 7 nucleotides line up with TRBD1. The ends lost 2 bases at V and 7 bases at J; junction bases unmatched: 7. CDR3 length: 14 amino acids. CDR1 MNHNS and CDR2 SASEGT come from the germline V gene. The chain's CDR3 is CASSEPFTGAGYTF. In nucleotides, the CDR3 is TGTGCCAGCAGTGAACCGTTTACAGGGGCTGGCTACACCTTC.

This rearrangement joins TRBV4-1 to TRBJ2-1, with 11 nucleotides matching TRBD1. There are 16 residues in the CDR3. Per germline, CDR1 MGHRA and CDR2 YSYEKL. Losses at the gene ends were 1 base for V and 5 bases for J; bases not matched to a gene: 4. The CDR3 DNA reads TGCGCCAGCAGCCAAGTGGGACAGGGGGGGCACAATGAGCAGTTCTTC. It is translated as CASSQVGQGGHNEQFF.

Worth noting for this clone: One end of the junction does not line up with germline, which may come from a read error. Other DNA sequences in this sample translate to the same CDR3. The V call is TRBV6-1, the J call TRBJ1-6; TRBD1 matches at 7 bases. Germline V CDR1 and CDR2: MNHNS, SASEGT. The CDR3 length is 14 residues. DNA of the CDR3: TGTGCCAGCAGTGCCTCGACAGGGAATTCCCCCCTCCACTTT. This encodes CASSASTGNSPLHF.

The rearrangement joins TRBV21-1 to TRBJ1-5; TRBD1, the table's D call, lacks a check against the DNA. TRBV21-1 is shown as a pseudogene. This CDR3 has 14 amino acids. As DNA, the CDR3 is TGTGCCATCTCAACAGGGGAGAGGCATCAGCCCCAGCATTTT. Translation gives CAISTGERHQPQHF.

V gene TRBV5-4 combines with J gene TRBJ1-1; 8 bases agree with TRBD1. The germline gives CDR1 SGHNT, CDR2 YYREEE (reference sequence). CDR3 size: 15 residues. V lost 3 bases and J lost 4; bases outside the gene matches: 8. The CDR3 reads CASSSPGQGGTEAFF. CDR3 in DNA: TGTGCCAGCAGCTCCCCCGGACAGGGTGGCACTGAAGCTTTCTTT.

The chain joins TRBV30 to TRBJ2-3; D might be TRBD2 (5 bases). Trimming removed 1 base at V and 0 bases at J, with 8 bases between. Looked up from germline, CDR1 is GTSNPN and CDR2 is SVGIG (reference sequence). The CDR3 covers 14 residues. Written as DNA, the CDR3 is TGTGCCTGGAGTGCCGGGGATAGCACAGATACGCAGTATTTT. Protein: CAWSAGDSTDTQYF.

For the CDR3, the DNA is TGTGCCAGCAGTTTCGGGGACAGTGCAACTAATGAAAAACTGTTTTTT. This codes for CASSFGDSATNEKLFF. The J gene is TRBJ1-4, the V gene TRBV28, with TRBD1 matching 7 bases. The J segment lost 0 bases and the V segment lost 3 bases, leaving 4 bases of the junction unmatched. The V gene's germline CDR1 is MDHEN and CDR2 SYDVKM. The CDR3 is 16 residues long. Filled out from reference TRBV28 and TRBJ1-4, the complete variable domain reads DVKVTQSSRYLVKRTGEKVFLECVQDMDHENMFWYRQDPGLGLRLIYFSYDVKMKEKGDIPEGYSVSREKKERFSLILESASTNQTSMYLCASSFGDSATNEKLFFGSGTQLSVL.

V usage is TRBV23-1 and J usage is TRBJ2-2; D possibly corresponds to TRBD1 (5 bases). TRBV23-1 is reported as an ORF; its role is uncertain. This CDR3 has 17 residues. Trimming stripped 3 bases from V and 6 bases from J, with 20 bases between. The CDR3 spells CASSHPTQAPPPGELFF. DNA for the CDR3: TGCGCCAGCAGTCACCCAACACAGGCCCCGCCTCCCGGGGAGCTGTTTTTT.

The CDR3 region has the DNA TGTGCCTGGAGTGTAAGGGGGAGTTCCAGAGATACGCAGTATTTT. Amino acids: CAWSVRGSSRDTQYF. This rearrangement joins TRBV30 to TRBJ2-3; TRBD1 might be the D (6 bases). CDR1 GTSNPN and CDR2 SVGIG come from the germline V gene (reference sequence). V was shortened by 0 bases and J by 5 bases, with 15 bases between the two germline ends. The CDR3 has 15 residues.

The rearrangement joins TRBV9 to TRBJ1-1; TRBD1 aligns across 7 bases. Germline V gene data show CDR1 as SGDLS and CDR2 as YYNGEE. Trimming removed 3 bases from V and 4 bases from J; junction bases left unmatched: 6. The CDR3 consists of 14 residues. CDR3 in DNA: TGTGCCAGCAGCGCGGGACAGTCAGGCACTGAAGCTTTCTTT. This translates into CASSAGQSGTEAFF.

The chain is built from TRBV2 and TRBJ2-3, with TRBD2 matching 11 bases. The CDR3 totals 15 residues. V shed 5 bases and J 11 bases; nucleotides not matched to a gene: 12. Germline CDR1 SNHLY, CDR2 FYNNEI. The CDR3 loop reads CASSPLTSGVSWQYF. Written as DNA, the CDR3 is TGTGCCAGCAGTCCCTTGACTAGCGGGGTCTCGTGGCAGTATTTT.

The chain has TRBV2 and TRBJ1-4; 10 bases map to TRBD1. CDR3 length: 15 amino acids. Losses at the gene ends were 5 bases for V and 6 bases for J; bases not matched to a gene: 6. CDR1 SNHLY and CDR2 FYNNEI come from the germline V gene. Written as DNA, the CDR3 is TGTGCCAGCAGTAGCAGGGACAGGGGAGATGAAAAACTGTTTTTT. As protein: CASSSRDRGDEKLFF.

The chain employs TRBV11-2 and TRBJ2-1, with D maybe TRBD1 (6 bases). The V gene's germline CDR1 is SGHAT and CDR2 FQNNGV. The CDR3 loop spans 14 amino acids. Deletions cut 5 bases from V and 6 bases from J, with 14 bases between. CDR3: CASSALWTVNEQFF. CDR3 nucleotides: TGTGCCAGCAGCGCTCTTTGGACAGTCAATGAGCAGTTCTTC.

The V gene is TRBV4-1, the J gene TRBJ2-7, with 7 bases fitting TRBD2. Germline loops: CDR1 MGHRA, CDR2 YSYEKL. Trimming at V came to 0 bases and at J to 2 bases, leaving 10 bases not matched to a gene. The CDR3 is 17 residues long. For the CDR3, the DNA is TGCGCCAGCAGCCAAGACCTAGAAGCGGGAAGGACCTACGAGCAGTACTTC. This gives the protein CASSQDLEAGRTYEQYF.